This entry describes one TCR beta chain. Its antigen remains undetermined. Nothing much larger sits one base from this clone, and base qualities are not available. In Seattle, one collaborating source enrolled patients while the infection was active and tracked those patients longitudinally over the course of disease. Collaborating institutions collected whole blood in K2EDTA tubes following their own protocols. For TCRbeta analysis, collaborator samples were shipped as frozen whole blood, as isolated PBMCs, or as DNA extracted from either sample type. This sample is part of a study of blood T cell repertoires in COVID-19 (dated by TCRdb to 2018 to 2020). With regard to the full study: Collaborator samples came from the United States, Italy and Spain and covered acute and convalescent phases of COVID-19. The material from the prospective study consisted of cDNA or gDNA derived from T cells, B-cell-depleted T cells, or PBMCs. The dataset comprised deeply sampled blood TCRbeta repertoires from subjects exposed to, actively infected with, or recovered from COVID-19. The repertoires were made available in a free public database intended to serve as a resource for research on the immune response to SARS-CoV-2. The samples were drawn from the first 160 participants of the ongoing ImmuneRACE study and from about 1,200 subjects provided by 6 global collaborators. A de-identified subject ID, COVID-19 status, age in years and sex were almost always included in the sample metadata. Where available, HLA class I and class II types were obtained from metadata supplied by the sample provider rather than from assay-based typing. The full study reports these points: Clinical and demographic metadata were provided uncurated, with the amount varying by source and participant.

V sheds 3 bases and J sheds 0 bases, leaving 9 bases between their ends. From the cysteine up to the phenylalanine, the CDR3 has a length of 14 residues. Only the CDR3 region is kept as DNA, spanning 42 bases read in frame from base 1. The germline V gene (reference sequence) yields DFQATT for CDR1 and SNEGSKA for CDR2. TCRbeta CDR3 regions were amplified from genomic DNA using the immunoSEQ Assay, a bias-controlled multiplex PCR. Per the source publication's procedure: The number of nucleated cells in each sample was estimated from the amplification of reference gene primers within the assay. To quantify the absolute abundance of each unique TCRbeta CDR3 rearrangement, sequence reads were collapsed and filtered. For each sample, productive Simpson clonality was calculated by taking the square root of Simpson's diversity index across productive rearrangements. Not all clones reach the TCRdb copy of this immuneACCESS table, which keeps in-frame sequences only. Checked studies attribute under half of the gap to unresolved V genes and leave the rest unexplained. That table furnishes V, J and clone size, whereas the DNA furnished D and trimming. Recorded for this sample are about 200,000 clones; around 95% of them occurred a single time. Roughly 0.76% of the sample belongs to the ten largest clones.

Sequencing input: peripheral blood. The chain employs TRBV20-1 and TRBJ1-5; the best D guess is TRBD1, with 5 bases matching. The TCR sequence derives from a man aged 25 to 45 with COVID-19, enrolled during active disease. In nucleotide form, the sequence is TGCAGTGCTAGTGCGGGGGTTAGCAATCAGCCCCAGCATTTT. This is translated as CSASAGVSNQPQHF.